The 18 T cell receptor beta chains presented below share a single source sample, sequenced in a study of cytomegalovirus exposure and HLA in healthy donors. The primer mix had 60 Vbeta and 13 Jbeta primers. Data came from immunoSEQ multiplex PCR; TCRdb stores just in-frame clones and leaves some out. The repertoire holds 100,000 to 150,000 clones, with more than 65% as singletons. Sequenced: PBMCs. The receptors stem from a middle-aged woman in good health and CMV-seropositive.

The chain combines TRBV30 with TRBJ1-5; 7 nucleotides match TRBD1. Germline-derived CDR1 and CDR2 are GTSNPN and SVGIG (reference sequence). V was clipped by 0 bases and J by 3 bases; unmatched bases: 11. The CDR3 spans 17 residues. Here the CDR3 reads CAWSVIRTGTSNQPQHF. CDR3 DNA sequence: TGTGCCTGGAGTGTCATCCGGACAGGTACCTCCAATCAGCCCCAGCATTTT.

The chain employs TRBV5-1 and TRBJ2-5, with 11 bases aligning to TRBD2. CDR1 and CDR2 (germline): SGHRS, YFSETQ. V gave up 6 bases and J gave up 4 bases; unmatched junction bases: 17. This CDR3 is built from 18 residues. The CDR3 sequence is CASTYLKPGLAVGETQYF. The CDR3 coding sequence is TGCGCCAGCACCTACTTGAAACCGGGACTAGCGGTTGGAGAGACCCAGTACTTC. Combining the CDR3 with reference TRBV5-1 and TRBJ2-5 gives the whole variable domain KAGVTQTPRYLIKTRGQQVTLSCSPISGHRSVSWYQQTPGQGLQFLFEYFSETQRNKGNFPGRFSGRQFSNSRSEMNVSTLELGDSALYLCASTYLKPGLAVGETQYFGPGTRLLVL.

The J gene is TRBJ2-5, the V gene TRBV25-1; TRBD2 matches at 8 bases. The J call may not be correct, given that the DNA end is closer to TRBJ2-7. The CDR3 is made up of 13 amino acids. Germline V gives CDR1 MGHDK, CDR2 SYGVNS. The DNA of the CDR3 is TGTGCCAGCAGTGAATCGGGGGGGGCCGAGCAGTACTTC. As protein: CASSESGGAEQYF.

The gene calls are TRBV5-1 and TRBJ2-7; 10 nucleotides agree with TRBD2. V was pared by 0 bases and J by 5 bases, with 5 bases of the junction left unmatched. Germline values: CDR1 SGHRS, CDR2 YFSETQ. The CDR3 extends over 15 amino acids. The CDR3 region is CASSLDGTSADEQYF. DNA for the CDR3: TGCGCCAGCAGCTTGGATGGGACTAGCGCTGACGAGCAGTACTTC.

CDR3 sequence (DNA): TGTGCCAGCAGCTTAGGGTCTAGCGGGACAGATACGCAGTATTTT. Residues: CASSLGSSGTDTQYF. This chain uses TRBV7-2 with TRBJ2-3, with 8 bases aligning to TRBD2. CDR3 length: 15 amino acids. Germline assignment: CDR1 SGHTA and CDR2 FQGNSA. The J segment lost 3 bases and the V segment lost 1 base, leaving 3 bases of the junction unmatched. The entire variable domain, with the rest obtained from reference TRBV7-2 and TRBJ2-3, is as follows: GAGVSQSPSNKVTEKGKDVELRCDPISGHTALYWYRQSLGQGLEFLIYFQGNSAPDKSGLPSDRFSAERTGGSVSTLTIQRTQQEDSAVYLCASSLGSSGTDTQYFGPGTRLTVL.

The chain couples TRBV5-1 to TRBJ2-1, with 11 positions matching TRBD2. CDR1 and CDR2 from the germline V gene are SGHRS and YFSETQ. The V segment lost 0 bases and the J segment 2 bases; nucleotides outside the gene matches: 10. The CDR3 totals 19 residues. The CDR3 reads CASSLGGSRLAGTYNEQFF. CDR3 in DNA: TGCGCCAGCAGCTTGGGGGGTTCTAGACTAGCGGGAACCTACAATGAGCAGTTCTTC.

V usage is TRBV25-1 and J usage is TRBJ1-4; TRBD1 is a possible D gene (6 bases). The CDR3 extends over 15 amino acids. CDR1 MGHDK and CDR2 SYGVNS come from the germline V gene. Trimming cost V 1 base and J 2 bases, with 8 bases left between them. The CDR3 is CASSEFGGTNEKLFF. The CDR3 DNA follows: TGTGCCAGCAGTGAATTTGGGGGCACTAATGAAAAACTGTTTTTT.

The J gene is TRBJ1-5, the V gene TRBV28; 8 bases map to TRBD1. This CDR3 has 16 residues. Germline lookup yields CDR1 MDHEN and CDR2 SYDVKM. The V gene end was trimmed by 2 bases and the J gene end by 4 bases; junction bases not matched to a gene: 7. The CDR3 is CASSLPRGQGNQPQHF. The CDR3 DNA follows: TGTGCCAGCAGTTTACCCAGGGGGCAAGGAAATCAGCCCCAGCATTTT.

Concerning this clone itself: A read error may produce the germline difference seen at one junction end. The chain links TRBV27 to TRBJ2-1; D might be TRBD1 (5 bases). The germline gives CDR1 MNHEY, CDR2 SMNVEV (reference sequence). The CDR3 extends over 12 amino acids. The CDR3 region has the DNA TGTGCCGGCAGTTTTGAAGGGGATGAGCAGTTCTTC. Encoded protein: CAGSFEGDEQFF.

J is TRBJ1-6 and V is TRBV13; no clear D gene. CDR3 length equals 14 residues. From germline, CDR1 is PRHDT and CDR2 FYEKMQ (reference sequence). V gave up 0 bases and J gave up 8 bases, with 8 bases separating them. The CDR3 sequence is CASSLGWRDSPLHF. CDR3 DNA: TGTGCCAGCAGCTTAGGTTGGAGGGATTCACCCCTCCACTTT.

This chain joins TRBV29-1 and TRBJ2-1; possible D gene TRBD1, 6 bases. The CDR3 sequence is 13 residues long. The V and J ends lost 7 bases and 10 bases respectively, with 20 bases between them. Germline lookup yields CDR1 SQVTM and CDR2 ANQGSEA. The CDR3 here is CSASGRTVGEQFF. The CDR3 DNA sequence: TGCAGCGCCTCTGGGCGGACAGTAGGAGAGCAGTTCTTC.

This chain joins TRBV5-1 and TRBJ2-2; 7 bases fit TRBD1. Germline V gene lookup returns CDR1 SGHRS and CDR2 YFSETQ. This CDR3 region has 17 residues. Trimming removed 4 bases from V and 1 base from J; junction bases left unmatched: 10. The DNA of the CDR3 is TGCGCCAGCAGCCCTTCCCTGACAGGGCTGAACACCGGGGAGCTGTTTTTT. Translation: CASSPSLTGLNTGELFF.

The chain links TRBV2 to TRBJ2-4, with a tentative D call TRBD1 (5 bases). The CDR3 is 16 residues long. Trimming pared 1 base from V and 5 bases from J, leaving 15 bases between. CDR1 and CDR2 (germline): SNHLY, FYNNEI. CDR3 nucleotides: TGTGCCAGCAGTGAAGGCAGGGTCCTTAGCCAAAACATTCAGTACTTC. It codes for CASSEGRVLSQNIQYF.

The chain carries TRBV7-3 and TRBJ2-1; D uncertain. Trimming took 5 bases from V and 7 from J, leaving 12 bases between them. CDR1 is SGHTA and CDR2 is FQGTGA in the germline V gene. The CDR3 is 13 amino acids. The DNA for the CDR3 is TGTGCCAGCAGCCCAGCAACGCGGAATGAGCAGTTCTTC. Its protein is CASSPATRNEQFF.

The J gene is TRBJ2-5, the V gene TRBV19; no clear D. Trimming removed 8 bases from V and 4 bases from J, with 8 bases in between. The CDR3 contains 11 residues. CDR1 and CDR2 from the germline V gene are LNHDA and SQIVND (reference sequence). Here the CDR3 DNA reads TGTGCCAGTCGGGTAGGAGAGACCCAGTACTTC. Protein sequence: CASRVGETQYF.

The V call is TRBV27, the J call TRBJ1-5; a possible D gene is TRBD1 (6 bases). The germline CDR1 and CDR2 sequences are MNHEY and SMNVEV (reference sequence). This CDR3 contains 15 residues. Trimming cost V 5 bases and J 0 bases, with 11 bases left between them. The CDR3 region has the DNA TGTGCCAGCAGTACCCGAGGGGGTAGCAATCAGCCCCAGCATTTT. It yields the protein CASSTRGGSNQPQHF.

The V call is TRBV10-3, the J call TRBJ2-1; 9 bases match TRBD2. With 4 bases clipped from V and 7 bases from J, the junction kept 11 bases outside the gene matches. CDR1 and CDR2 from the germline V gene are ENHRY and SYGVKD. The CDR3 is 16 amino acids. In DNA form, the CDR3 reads TGTGCCATCAGTGGTCAAGGGCGGGAGGGCCGTAATGAGCAGTTCTTC. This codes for CAISGQGREGRNEQFF.

The CDR3: CASSVGTAYQTQYF. The CDR3, as DNA: TGTGCCAGCAGTGTAGGGACAGCCTACCAGACCCAGTACTTC. The chain has TRBV2 and TRBJ2-5; 7 nucleotides align to TRBD1. CDR1 is SNHLY and CDR2 is FYNNEI in the germline V gene. The CDR3 is made up of 14 amino acids. The V and J ends lost 4 bases and 6 bases, in that order; junction bases with no gene match: 8. The whole variable domain, remainder taken from reference TRBV2 and TRBJ2-5, is EPEVTQTPSHQVTQMGQEVILRCVPISNHLYFYWYRQILGQKVEFLVSFYNNEISEKSEIFDDQFSVERPDGSNFTLKIRSTKLEDSAMYFCASSVGTAYQTQYFGPGTRLLVL.